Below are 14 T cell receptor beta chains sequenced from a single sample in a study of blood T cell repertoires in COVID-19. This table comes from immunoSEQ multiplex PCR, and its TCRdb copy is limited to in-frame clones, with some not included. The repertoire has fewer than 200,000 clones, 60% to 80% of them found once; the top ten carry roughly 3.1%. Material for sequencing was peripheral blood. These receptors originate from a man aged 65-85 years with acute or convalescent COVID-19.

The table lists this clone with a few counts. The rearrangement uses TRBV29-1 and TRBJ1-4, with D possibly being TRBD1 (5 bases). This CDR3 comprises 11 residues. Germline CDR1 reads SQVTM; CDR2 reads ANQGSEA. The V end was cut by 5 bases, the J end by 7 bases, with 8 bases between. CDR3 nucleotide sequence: TGCAGCGTTAGGGGTACTGAAAAACTGTTTTTT. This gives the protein CSVRGTEKLFF.

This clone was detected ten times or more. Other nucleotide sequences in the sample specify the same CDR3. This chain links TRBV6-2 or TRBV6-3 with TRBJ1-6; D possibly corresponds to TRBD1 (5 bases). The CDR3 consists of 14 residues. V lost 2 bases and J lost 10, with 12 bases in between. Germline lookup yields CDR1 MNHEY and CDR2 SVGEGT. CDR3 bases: TGTGCCAGCAGTTACAGGGGTGCAGGCTCACCCCTCCACTTT. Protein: CASSYRGAGSPLHF.

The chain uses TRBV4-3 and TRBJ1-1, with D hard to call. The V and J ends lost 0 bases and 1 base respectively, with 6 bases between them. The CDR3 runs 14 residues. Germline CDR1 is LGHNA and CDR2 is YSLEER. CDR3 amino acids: CASSQERQNTEAFF. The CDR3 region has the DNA TGCGCCAGCAGCCAAGAACGACAGAACACTGAAGCTTTCTTT.

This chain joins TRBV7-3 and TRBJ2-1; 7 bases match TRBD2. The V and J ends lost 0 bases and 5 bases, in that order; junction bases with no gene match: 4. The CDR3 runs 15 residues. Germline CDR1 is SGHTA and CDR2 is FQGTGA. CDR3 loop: CASSLTAGADNEQFF. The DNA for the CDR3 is TGTGCCAGCAGCTTAACGGCGGGAGCGGACAATGAGCAGTTCTTC.

CDR3 sequence: CASSQDRGQGGDTQYF. CDR3 coding DNA: TGCGCCAGCAGCCAAGATCGGGGACAGGGGGGAGATACGCAGTATTTT. The chain recombines TRBV4-1 with TRBJ2-3, with 11 nucleotides matching TRBD1. CDR1 MGHRA and CDR2 YSYEKL come from the germline V gene. Trimming took 0 bases from V and 5 from J; bases not matched to a gene: 4. The length of the CDR3 is 16 residues.

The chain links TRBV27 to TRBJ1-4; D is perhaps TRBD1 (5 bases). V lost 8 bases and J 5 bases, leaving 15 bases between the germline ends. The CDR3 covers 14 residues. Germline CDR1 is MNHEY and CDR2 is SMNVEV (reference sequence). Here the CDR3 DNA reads TGTGCCAGCGGACCCAGGGTTCTAAATGAAAAACTGTTTTTT. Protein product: CASGPRVLNEKLFF. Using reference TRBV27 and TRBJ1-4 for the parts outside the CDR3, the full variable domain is EAQVTQNPRYLITVTGKKLTVTCSQNMNHEYMSWYRQDPGLGLRQIYYSMNVEVTDKGDVPEGYKVSRKEKRNFPLILESPSPNQTSLYFCASGPRVLNEKLFFGSGTQLSVL.

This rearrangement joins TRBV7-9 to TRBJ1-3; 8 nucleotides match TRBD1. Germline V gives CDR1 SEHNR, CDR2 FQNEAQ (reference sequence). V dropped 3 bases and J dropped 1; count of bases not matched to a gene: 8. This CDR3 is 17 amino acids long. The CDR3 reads CASSFTDRGPSGNTIYF. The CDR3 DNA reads TGTGCCAGCAGCTTCACCGACAGGGGCCCTTCTGGAAACACCATATATTTT.

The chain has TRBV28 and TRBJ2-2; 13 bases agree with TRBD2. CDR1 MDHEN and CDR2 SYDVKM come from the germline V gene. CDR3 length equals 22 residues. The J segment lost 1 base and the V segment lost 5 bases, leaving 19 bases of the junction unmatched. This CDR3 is CASSRPGGGGLAGILNTGELFF. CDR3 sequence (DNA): TGTGCCAGCAGTCGACCAGGAGGAGGGGGACTAGCGGGAATCTTGAACACCGGGGAGCTGTTTTTT.

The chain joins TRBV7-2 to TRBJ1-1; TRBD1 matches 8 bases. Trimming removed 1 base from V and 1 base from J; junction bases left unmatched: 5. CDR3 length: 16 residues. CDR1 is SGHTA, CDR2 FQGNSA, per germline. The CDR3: CASSLGGGTGNTEAFF. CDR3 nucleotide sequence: TGTGCCAGCAGCTTAGGAGGCGGGACAGGGAACACTGAAGCTTTCTTT.

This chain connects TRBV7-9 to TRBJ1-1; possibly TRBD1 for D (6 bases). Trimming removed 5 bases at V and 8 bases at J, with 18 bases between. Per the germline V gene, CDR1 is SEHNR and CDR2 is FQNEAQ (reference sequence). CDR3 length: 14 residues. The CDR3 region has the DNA TGTGCCAGCAGCACAGGACAGACCTCAGGAGAAGCTTTCTTT. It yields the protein CASSTGQTSGEAFF.

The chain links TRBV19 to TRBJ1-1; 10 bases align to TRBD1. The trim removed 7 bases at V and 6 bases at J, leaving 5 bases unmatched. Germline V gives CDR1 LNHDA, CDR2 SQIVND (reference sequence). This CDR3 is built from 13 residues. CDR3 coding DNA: TGTGCCAGTATTCCCGGACAGGGGGCTGAAGCTTTCTTT. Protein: CASIPGQGAEAFF.

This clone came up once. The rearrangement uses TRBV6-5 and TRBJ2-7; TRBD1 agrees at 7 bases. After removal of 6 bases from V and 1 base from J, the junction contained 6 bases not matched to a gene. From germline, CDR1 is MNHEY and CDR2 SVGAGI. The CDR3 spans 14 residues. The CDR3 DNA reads TGTGCCAGCAGCCGGGACAGCGGATCCTACGAGCAGTACTTC. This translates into CASSRDSGSYEQYF.

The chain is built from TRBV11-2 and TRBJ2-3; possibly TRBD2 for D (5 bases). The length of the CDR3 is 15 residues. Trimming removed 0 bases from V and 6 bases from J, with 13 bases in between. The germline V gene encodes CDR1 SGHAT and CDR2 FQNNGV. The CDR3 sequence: CASSLDRSSSDTQYF. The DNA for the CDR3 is TGTGCCAGCAGCTTAGATAGGTCTAGCTCGGATACGCAGTATTTT. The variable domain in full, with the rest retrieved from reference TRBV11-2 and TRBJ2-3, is EAGVAQSPRYKIIEKRQSVAFWCNPISGHATLYWYQQILGQGPKLLIQFQNNGVVDDSQLPKDRFSAERLKGVDSTLKIQPAKLEDSAVYLCASSLDRSSSDTQYFGPGTRLTVL.

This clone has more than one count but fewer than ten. CDR3: CASSLSPHPPLHF. The CDR3 DNA reads TGTGCCAGCAGTTTATCCCCCCATCCACCCCTCCACTTT. V is TRBV27 and J is TRBJ1-6; no clear D gene. The germline V gene has CDR1 MNHEY and CDR2 SMNVEV (reference sequence). V gave up 0 bases and J gave up 11 bases, with 8 bases separating them. CDR3 length: 13 amino acids.